The 23 T cell receptor beta chains reported below all come from one sample, sequenced in a study of beta chain features in type 1 diabetes. The antigens for these receptors are not known. Whole-study results and caveats: In every one of the four CD4+ subsets, TCRB CDR3s were moderately but significantly shorter in Type 1 diabetes patients.

What was sequenced were expressed TCRB transcripts, since all of the isolated RNA had been reverse transcribed. Clones were sequenced by immunoSEQ multiplex PCR, and TCRdb holds only the in-frame ones, with some missing. The data contain under 200,000 clones, around 8% of them seen just once; the ten biggest clones take up 0.45% to 0.6%. Material for sequencing was central memory CD4+ T cells from blood. All receptors come from a woman between 18 and 29 years old with type 1 diabetes.

This clone was found a few times. This chain links TRBV28 with TRBJ2-5; 8 bases are a match to TRBD2. Per the germline V gene, CDR1 is MDHEN and CDR2 is SYDVKM. V was clipped by 1 base and J by 11 bases; unmatched bases: 12. The CDR3 runs to 15 residues. Here the CDR3 reads CASSLSNSGTGEQYF. The CDR3 nucleotides read TGTGCCAGCAGTTTATCCAATAGCGGGACGGGGGAGCAGTACTTC. The variable domain in full, completed from reference TRBV28 and TRBJ2-5, reads DVKVTQSSRYLVKRTGEKVFLECVQDMDHENMFWYRQDPGLGLRLIYFSYDVKMKEKGDIPEGYSVSREKKERFSLILESASTNQTSMYLCASSLSNSGTGEQYFGPGTRLLVL.

J is TRBJ2-1 and V is TRBV30, with 7 bases lining up with TRBD2. The germline V gene encodes CDR1 GTSNPN and CDR2 SVGIG (reference sequence). This CDR3 has 15 amino acids. The V segment lost 2 bases and the J segment 6 bases; nucleotides outside the gene matches: 10. CDR3 sequence: CAWSLKETSSNEQFF. The DNA of the CDR3 is TGTGCCTGGAGTCTGAAAGAGACTAGCAGCAATGAGCAGTTCTTC.

This clone was seen a handful of times. The chain joins TRBV7-9 to TRBJ2-1; no clear D gene. CDR3 length: 13 residues. Between the trimmed V and J ends, which lost 1 base and 10 bases, there was a span of 11 bases. Germline CDR1 and CDR2: SEHNR and FQNEAQ (reference sequence). CDR3 nucleotide sequence: TGTGCCAGCAGCTTAGATGAGGCTCGGGAGCAGTTCTTC. It codes for CASSLDEAREQFF.

The sample holds a few counts of this clone. V is TRBV30 and J is TRBJ2-5, with 7 bases lining up with TRBD1. This CDR3 is 13 amino acids long. V shed 5 bases and J 5 bases; nucleotides not matched to a gene: 8. Germline-derived CDR1 and CDR2 are GTSNPN and SVGIG (reference sequence). The CDR3 DNA follows: TGTGCCTGGGCTAACACAGGGGTGGAGACCCAGTACTTC. Residues: CAWANTGVETQYF.

The CDR3 sequence: CSVGTERYEQYF. Here the CDR3 DNA reads TGCAGCGTTGGTACGGAGCGTTACGAGCAGTACTTC. The chain has TRBV29-1 and TRBJ2-7; D unresolved. Deletions cut 4 bases from V and 4 bases from J, with 11 bases between. Germline V gives CDR1 SQVTM, CDR2 ANQGSEA. The CDR3 runs to 12 residues.

The V call is TRBV5-4, the J call TRBJ2-7, with 7 bases aligning to TRBD2. Germline V lookup: CDR1 SGHNT, CDR2 YYREEE (reference sequence). With V trimmed by 2 bases and J by 4 bases, 9 bases remained unmatched. The CDR3 consists of 15 residues. The CDR3 spells CASSLSGGTNYEQYF. The CDR3, as DNA: TGTGCCAGCAGCTTATCGGGGGGTACAAATTACGAGCAGTACTTC.

This clone was counted at least ten times. The chain couples TRBV28 to TRBJ1-2; TRBD1 might be the D (5 bases). V was cut by 7 bases and J by 5 bases, with 11 bases left in between. Germline loops: CDR1 MDHEN, CDR2 SYDVKM. The CDR3 runs to 12 residues. As DNA, the CDR3 is TGTGCCAGCACCTTTGGGGCGTATGGCTACACCTTC. Residues: CASTFGAYGYTF.

This sequence joins TRBV29-1 and TRBJ2-7, with TRBD1 matching 7 bases. CDR3 length: 12 residues. With V trimmed by 4 bases and J by 3 bases, 3 bases remained unmatched. Per germline, CDR1 SQVTM and CDR2 ANQGSEA. The CDR3 loop is CSVGGQNYEQYF. In DNA, the CDR3 is TGCAGCGTTGGGGGACAGAACTACGAGCAGTACTTC.

This clone was seen more than once but under ten times. The chain has TRBV14 and TRBJ2-1, with D hard to call. V was pared by 1 base and J by 9 bases, with 10 bases between. The germline V gene encodes CDR1 SGHDN and CDR2 FVKESK. The CDR3 sequence is 13 residues long. The CDR3, as DNA: TGTGCCAGCAGCCAAGCGTTGCGTCCTGAGCAGTTCTTC. Translation: CASSQALRPEQFF.

This clone has more than one count but fewer than ten. The CDR3 reads CASSLGEAGPGSQFF. As DNA, the CDR3 is TGTGCCAGCAGCTTAGGCGAGGCGGGCCCTGGGTCGCAGTTCTTC. The chain carries TRBV13 and TRBJ2-1; possibly TRBD2 for D (5 bases). Germline V gives CDR1 PRHDT, CDR2 FYEKMQ (reference sequence). Trimming took 0 bases from V and 12 from J, leaving 18 bases between them. This CDR3 contains 15 residues. Full variable domain (missing parts from reference TRBV13 and TRBJ2-1): AAGVIQSPRHLIKEKRETATLKCYPIPRHDTVYWYQQGPGQDPQFLISFYEKMQSDKGSIPDRFSAQQFSDYHSELNMSSLELGDSALYFCASSLGEAGPGSQFFGPGTRLTVL.

There are a few counts of this clone. The genes are TRBV18 and TRBJ2-7; 11 bases are a match to TRBD2. The V segment lost 6 bases and the J segment 1 base; nucleotides outside the gene matches: 14. Germline V gene lookup returns CDR1 KGHSH and CDR2 LQKENI. The CDR3 is 18 amino acids. The CDR3 spells CASSGTPNRLAGSYEQYF. CDR3 sequence (DNA): TGTGCCAGCTCCGGGACACCCAACAGACTAGCGGGATCCTACGAGCAGTACTTC.

This clone was counted only a few times. This rearrangement joins TRBV9 to TRBJ1-5, with D unclear. The V end lost 2 bases, the J end lost 3 bases, and 12 bases lay between the germline ends. This CDR3 comprises 15 residues. The germline CDR1 and CDR2 sequences are SGDLS and YYNGEE. The CDR3, as DNA: TGTGCCAGCAGCGTGGGAGAAATTTCCAATCAGCCCCAGCATTTT. Protein product: CASSVGEISNQPQHF.

In its sample, this clone was seen a few times. The V call is TRBV7-9, the J call TRBJ2-3; maybe TRBD2 (7 bases). V shed 11 bases and J shed 6 bases, with 15 bases lying between them. Germline V gene sequence: CDR1 SEHNR, CDR2 FQNEAQ (reference sequence). The CDR3 spans 12 residues. The chain's CDR3 is CARAGAGDTQYF. The DNA for the CDR3 is TGTGCCCGCGCGGGGGCGGGGGATACGCAGTATTTT. The variable domain in full, with the rest retrieved from reference TRBV7-9 and TRBJ2-3, is DTGVSQNPRHKITKRGQNVTFRCDPISEHNRLYWYRQTLGQGPEFLTYFQNEAQLEKSRLLSDRFSAERPKGSFSTLEIQRTEQGDSAMYLCARAGAGDTQYFGPGTRLTVL.

This clone was recorded a few times. V usage is TRBV7-2 and J usage is TRBJ2-1; 8 nucleotides match TRBD2. Germline values: CDR1 SGHTA, CDR2 FQGNSA. The length of the CDR3 is 16 residues. The V segment lost 5 bases and the J segment 5 bases; nucleotides outside the gene matches: 11. In nucleotides, the CDR3 is TGTGCCAGCAGCGGTCGGGGGGGCCAGCTAAACAATGAGCAGTTCTTC. This encodes CASSGRGGQLNNEQFF.

As concerns this clone: This sample includes further DNA sequences coding for the same CDR3. The chain employs TRBV4-3 and TRBJ2-7; TRBD2 is a possible D gene (5 bases). The CDR3 is made up of 16 amino acids. Germline values: CDR1 LGHNA, CDR2 YSLEER. The V gene lost 0 bases and the J gene lost 3 bases, with 15 bases spanning the gap. In DNA, the CDR3 is TGCGCCAGCAGCCAAGAAGGAGGACGGGGATTCTACGAGCAGTACTTC. This gives the protein CASSQEGGRGFYEQYF.

The chain combines TRBV18 with TRBJ1-2, with TRBD1 as a possible D gene (6 bases). With 5 bases removed from V and 3 bases from J, the gap between germline ends came to 13 bases. The CDR3 is 14 amino acids. CDR1 and CDR2 from the germline V gene are KGHSH and LQKENI. The DNA for the CDR3 is TGTGCCAGCTCAGCCATGGGGGCCTACTATGGCTACACCTTC. Its protein product is CASSAMGAYYGYTF. Drawing the rest from reference TRBV18 and TRBJ1-2, the complete variable domain is NAGVMQNPRHLVRRRGQEARLRCSPMKGHSHVYWYRQLPEEGLKFMVYLQKENIIDESGMPKERFSAEFPKEGPSILRIQQVVRGDSAAYFCASSAMGAYYGYTFGSGTRLTVV.

The rearrangement joins TRBV2 to TRBJ2-7; TRBD2 might be the D (5 bases). Trimming removed 5 bases at V and 6 bases at J, with 8 bases between. The CDR3 runs 11 residues. Germline V gene data show CDR1 as SNHLY and CDR2 as FYNNEI. This chain's CDR3 is CASSRGSEQYF. The CDR3 DNA reads as TGTGCCAGCAGTCGGGGTAGCGAGCAGTACTTC.

This clone was counted between two and nine times. J is TRBJ1-1 and V is TRBV13, with 7 bases lining up with TRBD1. The CDR3 covers 15 residues. Per germline, CDR1 PRHDT and CDR2 FYEKMQ (reference sequence). V gave up 1 base and J gave up 3 bases; unmatched junction bases: 5. The CDR3 DNA follows: TGTGCCAGCAGCTTAGTTGGGGACAGATACACTGAAGCTTTCTTT. Its protein product is CASSLVGDRYTEAFF. Variable domain in full (rest from reference TRBV13 and TRBJ1-1): AAGVIQSPRHLIKEKRETATLKCYPIPRHDTVYWYQQGPGQDPQFLISFYEKMQSDKGSIPDRFSAQQFSDYHSELNMSSLELGDSALYFCASSLVGDRYTEAFFGQGTRLTVV.

The CDR3 DNA is TGTGCCTGGGACAGGGGAATCTATGGTGGCTACACCTTC. Translated: CAWDRGIYGGYTF. The chain uses TRBV30 and TRBJ1-2; TRBD1 matches at 8 bases. The CDR3 length is 13 residues. The germline gives CDR1 GTSNPN, CDR2 SVGIG (reference sequence). The V and J ends lost 5 bases and 7 bases, in that order; junction bases with no gene match: 9.

This clone appeared a few times. This rearrangement joins TRBV14 to TRBJ1-1, with TRBD1 as a possible D gene (5 bases). The ends were cut back, 4 bases at V and 2 bases at J, with 11 bases in the middle. Germline assignment: CDR1 SGHDN and CDR2 FVKESK. This CDR3 spans 14 amino acids. The CDR3: CASSRRGGNTEAFF. CDR3 nucleotide sequence: TGTGCCAGCAGCCGGCGGGGGGGTAACACTGAAGCTTTCTTT.

This clone was recorded at least ten times. This chain joins TRBV7-2 and TRBJ2-7; possible D gene TRBD1, 6 bases. Trimming pared 1 base from V and 0 bases from J, leaving 10 bases between. The CDR3 contains 15 residues. Germline CDR1 SGHTA, CDR2 FQGNSA. In nucleotides, the CDR3 is TGTGCCAGCAGCTTAGATTGGGACAACTCCTACGAGCAGTACTTC. Translation gives CASSLDWDNSYEQYF.

The chain is built from TRBV11-2 and TRBJ2-1; D is perhaps TRBD2 (5 bases). Looked up from germline, CDR1 is SGHAT and CDR2 is FQNNGV. The CDR3 runs 15 residues. The germline V and J ends were trimmed by 7 bases and 0 bases, with 13 bases remaining between them. CDR3 nucleotides: TGTGCCAGCACCGCGCGGGCGAGCTCCTACAATGAGCAGTTCTTC. Protein product: CASTARASSYNEQFF.

This clone was detected only a few times. This chain's CDR3 is CASSGRQGSTDTQYF. CDR3 nucleotides: TGTGCCAGCAGTGGCCGACAGGGTAGCACAGATACGCAGTATTTT. The chain links TRBV6-5 to TRBJ2-3, with TRBD1 matching 7 bases. V lost 5 bases to trimming and J lost 0 bases; unmatched junction nucleotides: 5. This CDR3 comprises 15 residues. The germline V gene encodes CDR1 MNHEY and CDR2 SVGAGI.